This TCR beta chain comes out of a study of T cells in localized non-small cell lung cancer. Some clones are missing from TCRdb's copy, which holds only in-frame ones; the method was immunoSEQ multiplex PCR. This sample has approximately 41,000 clones, with 90% to 95% found just once. This clone was seen once. The sample in question was PBMCs, obtained before any cancer treatment. This TCR derives from a woman aged 35-70 years with stage II lung adenocarcinoma.

CDR3 sequence reads: CASSSEGEGEKLFF. The CDR3 region has the DNA TGTGCCAGCTCCAGCGAAGGGGAGGGTGAAAAACTGTTTTTT. J is TRBJ1-4 and V is TRBV18, with D tentatively TRBD1 (5 bases). Germline V gene sequence: CDR1 KGHSH, CDR2 LQKENI. V lost 6 bases and J 7 bases, leaving 15 bases between the germline ends. This CDR3 is built from 14 residues.